The T cell receptor (beta chain) under discussion was sequenced for a study of blood T cells in healthy people across ages. A second PCR, run for about 6 to 11 cycles, used a sample-barcoded 5' primer plus a J-beta primer mix. TCRdb processed the 5' RACE reads anew with MiXCR; each CDR3 protein has one entry. Of hundreds of thousands of distinct CDR3 sequences listed, more than 40% are singletons. This CDR3 has 17 amino acids. Germline CDR1 is MDHEN and CDR2 is SYDVKM. Unmatched junction bases numbered 10, after V lost 5 bases and J lost 2 bases. The chain has TRBV28 and TRBJ2-3; TRBD2 matches at 10 bases. The TCR comes from a man in his fifties or sixties in good health. Sample: blood. The CDR3 sequence is CASSPRGSGGFTDTQYF. The CDR3, as DNA: TGTGCCAGCAGTCCCCGGGGTAGCGGGGGGTTCACAGATACGCAGTATTTT.